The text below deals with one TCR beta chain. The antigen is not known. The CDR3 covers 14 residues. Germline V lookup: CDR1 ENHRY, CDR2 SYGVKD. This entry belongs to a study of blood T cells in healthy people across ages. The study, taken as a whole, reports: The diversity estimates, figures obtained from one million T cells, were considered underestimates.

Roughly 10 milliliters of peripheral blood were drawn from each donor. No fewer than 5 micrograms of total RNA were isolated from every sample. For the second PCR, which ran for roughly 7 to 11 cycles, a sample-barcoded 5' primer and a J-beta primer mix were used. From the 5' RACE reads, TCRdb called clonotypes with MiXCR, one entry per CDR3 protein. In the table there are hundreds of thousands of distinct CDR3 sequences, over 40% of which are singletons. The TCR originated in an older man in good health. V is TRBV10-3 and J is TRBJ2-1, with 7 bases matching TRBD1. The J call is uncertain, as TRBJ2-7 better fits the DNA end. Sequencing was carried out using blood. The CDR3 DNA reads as TGTGCCATCAGCCCCGGGACAGAGGCCAATGAGCAGTACTTC. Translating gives CAISPGTEANEQYF.